A single sample gave rise to the 9 T cell receptor beta chains below, sequenced in a study of primary melanoma T cells and metastatic recurrence. Profiling relied on immunoSEQ multiplex PCR, and the TCRdb table lists in-frame clones only, not all of them. This sample's clone table lists 20 to 25 clones. Material: melanoma tumor tissue. The receptor set was obtained from a human donor with melanoma.

The chain carries TRBV11-3 and TRBJ2-3; D is uncertain. The CDR3 runs 15 residues. With 4 bases removed from V and 3 bases from J, the gap between germline ends came to 14 bases. Per germline, CDR1 SGHNT and CDR2 YENEEA. The CDR3 loop is CASSSTESWTDTQYF. As DNA, the CDR3 is TGTGCCAGCAGCTCCACGGAAAGTTGGACAGATACGCAGTATTTT.

The chain carries TRBV6-8 and TRBJ2-1; 10 nucleotides match TRBD1. Per the germline V gene, CDR1 is MNHGY and CDR2 is SAAAGT. Unmatched junction bases numbered 6, after V lost 5 bases and J lost 2 bases. CDR3 length equals 16 residues. CDR3 region: CASSGPTGGAYNEQFF. Here the CDR3 DNA reads TGTGCCAGCAGTGGTCCGACAGGGGGCGCCTACAATGAGCAGTTCTTC.

The chain couples TRBV25-1 to TRBJ1-5; the D gene is possibly TRBD1 (6 bases). Germline values: CDR1 MGHDK, CDR2 SYGVNS. The V end was cut by 3 bases, the J end by 6 bases, with 12 bases between. This CDR3 contains 14 residues. The CDR3 nucleotides are TGTGCCAGCAGTGACGAGGGGGTTGGTCAGCCCCAGCATTTT. Translating gives CASSDEGVGQPQHF.

The gene calls are TRBV6-8 and TRBJ1-5; 9 nucleotides agree with TRBD1. The CDR3 contains 15 residues. V shed 4 bases, J shed 7 bases, and the junction held 8 bases outside the gene matches. Germline lookup yields CDR1 MNHGY and CDR2 SAAAGT. The CDR3 DNA reads TGTGCCAGCAGTTCCTACAGGGGGCTTCAACAGCCCCAGCATTTT. Amino acid sequence: CASSSYRGLQQPQHF.

The chain recombines TRBV18 with TRBJ2-7; D may be TRBD2 (7 bases). CDR1 KGHSH and CDR2 LQKENI come from the germline V gene. The V gene lost 0 bases and the J gene lost 3 bases, with 12 bases spanning the gap. The CDR3 loop spans 15 amino acids. As DNA, the CDR3 is TGTGCCAGCTCACCACCGGGAGGGGGTAACTACGAGCAGTACTTC. It translates to CASSPPGGGNYEQYF.

This CDR3 reads CATSVRQGQHEQYF. Here the CDR3 DNA reads TGTGCCACCAGCGTACGACAGGGGCAGCACGAGCAGTACTTC. The rearrangement uses TRBV15 and TRBJ2-7; 8 bases map to TRBD1. Losses at the gene ends were 5 bases for V and 5 bases for J; bases not matched to a gene: 8. This CDR3 is built from 14 residues. The germline CDR1 and CDR2 sequences are LNHNV and YYDKDF (reference sequence).

The chain has TRBV28 and TRBJ1-5, with 8 bases identical to TRBD1. The CDR3 sequence is 15 residues long. Germline V gene sequence: CDR1 MDHEN, CDR2 SYDVKM. The trim removed 6 bases at V and 5 bases at J, leaving 9 bases unmatched. The CDR3 DNA reads as TGTGCCAGCAGACGACAGGGGTATTTTGATCAGCCCCAGCATTTT. It is translated as CASRRQGYFDQPQHF.

The V call is TRBV14, the J call TRBJ2-6; the D gene is possibly TRBD2 (6 bases). The ends were cut back, 4 bases at V and 0 bases at J, with 13 bases in the middle. CDR3 size: 17 residues. Germline CDR1 SGHDN, CDR2 FVKESK. The CDR3 loop is CASSRPRERSGANVLTF. For the CDR3, the DNA is TGTGCCAGCAGCCGCCCTCGGGAGCGCTCTGGGGCCAACGTCCTGACTTTC.

The CDR3 reads CASSLVGAWDSPLHF. In nucleotides, the CDR3 is TGTGCCAGCAGCTTGGTAGGGGCCTGGGATTCACCCCTCCACTTT. The rearrangement links TRBV11-3 to TRBJ1-6; weak D call: TRBD1 (5 bases). The CDR3 runs 15 residues. CDR1 SGHNT and CDR2 YENEEA come from the germline V gene. V gave up 3 bases and J gave up 8 bases, with 14 bases separating them.